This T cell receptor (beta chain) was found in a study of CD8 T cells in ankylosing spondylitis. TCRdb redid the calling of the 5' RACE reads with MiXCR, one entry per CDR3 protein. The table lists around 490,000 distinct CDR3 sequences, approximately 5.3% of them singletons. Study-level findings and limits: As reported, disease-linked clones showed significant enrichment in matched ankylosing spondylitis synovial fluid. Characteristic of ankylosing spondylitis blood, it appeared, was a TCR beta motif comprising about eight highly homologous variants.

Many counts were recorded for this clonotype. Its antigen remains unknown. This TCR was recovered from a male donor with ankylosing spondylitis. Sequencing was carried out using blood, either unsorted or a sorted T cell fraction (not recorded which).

The CDR3 DNA is TGTGCCAGCACTCGGAAGGAGTATTCGAACACCGGGGAGCTGTTTTTT. Residues: CASTRKEYSNTGELFF. This chain uses TRBV28 with TRBJ2-2, with D hard to call. V lost 7 bases and J 0 bases, leaving 15 bases between the germline ends. This CDR3 comprises 16 residues. CDR1 is MDHEN and CDR2 is SYDVKM in the germline V gene.